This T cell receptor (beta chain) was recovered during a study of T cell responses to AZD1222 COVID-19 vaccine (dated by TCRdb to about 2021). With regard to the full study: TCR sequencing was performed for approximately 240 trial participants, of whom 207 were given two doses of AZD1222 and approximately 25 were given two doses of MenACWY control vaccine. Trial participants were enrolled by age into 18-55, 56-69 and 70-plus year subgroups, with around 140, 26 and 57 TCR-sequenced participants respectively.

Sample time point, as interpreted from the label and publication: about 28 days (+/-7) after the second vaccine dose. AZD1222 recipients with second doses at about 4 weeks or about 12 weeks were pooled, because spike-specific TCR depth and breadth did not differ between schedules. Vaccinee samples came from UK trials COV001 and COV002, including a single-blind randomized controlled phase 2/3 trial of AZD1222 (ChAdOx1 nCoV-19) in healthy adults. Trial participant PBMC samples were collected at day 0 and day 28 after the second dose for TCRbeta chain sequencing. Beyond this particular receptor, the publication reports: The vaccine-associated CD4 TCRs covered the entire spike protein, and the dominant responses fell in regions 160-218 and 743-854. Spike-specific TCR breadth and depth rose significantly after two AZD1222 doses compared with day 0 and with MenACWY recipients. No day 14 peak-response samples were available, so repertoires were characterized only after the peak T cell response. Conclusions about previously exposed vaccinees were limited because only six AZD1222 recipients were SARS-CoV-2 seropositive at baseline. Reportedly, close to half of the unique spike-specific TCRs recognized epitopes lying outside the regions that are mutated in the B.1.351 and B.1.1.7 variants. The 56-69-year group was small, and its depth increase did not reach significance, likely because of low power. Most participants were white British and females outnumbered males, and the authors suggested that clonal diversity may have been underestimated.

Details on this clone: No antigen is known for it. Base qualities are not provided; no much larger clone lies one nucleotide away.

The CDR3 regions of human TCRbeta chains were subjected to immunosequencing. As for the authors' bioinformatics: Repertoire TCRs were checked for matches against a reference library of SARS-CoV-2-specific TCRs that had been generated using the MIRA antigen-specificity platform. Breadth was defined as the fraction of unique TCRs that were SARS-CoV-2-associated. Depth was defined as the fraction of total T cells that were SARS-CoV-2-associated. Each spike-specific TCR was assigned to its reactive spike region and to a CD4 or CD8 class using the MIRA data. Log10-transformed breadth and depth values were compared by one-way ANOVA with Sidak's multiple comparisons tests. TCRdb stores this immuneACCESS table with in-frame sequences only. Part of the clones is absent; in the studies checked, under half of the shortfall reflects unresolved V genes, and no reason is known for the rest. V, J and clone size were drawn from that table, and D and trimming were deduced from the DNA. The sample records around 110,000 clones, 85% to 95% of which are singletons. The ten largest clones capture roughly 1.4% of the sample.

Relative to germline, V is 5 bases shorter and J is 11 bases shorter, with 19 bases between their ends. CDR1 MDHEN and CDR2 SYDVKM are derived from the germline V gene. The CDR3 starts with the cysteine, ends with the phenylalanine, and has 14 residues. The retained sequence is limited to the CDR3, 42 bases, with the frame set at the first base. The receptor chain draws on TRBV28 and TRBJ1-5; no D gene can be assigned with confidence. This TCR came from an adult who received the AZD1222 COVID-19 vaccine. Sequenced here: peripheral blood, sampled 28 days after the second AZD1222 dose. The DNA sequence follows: TGTGCCAGCAGTCCAGACACGTCCCCACTGGCCCAGCATTTT. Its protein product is CASSPDTSPLAQHF.